One and the same sample provided the 28 T cell receptor beta chains below, sequenced in a study of T cell responses to AZD1222 COVID-19 vaccine. The data were produced by immunoSEQ multiplex PCR, yet TCRdb's version contains in-frame clones alone and is incomplete. The sample yields about 48,000 clones, 65% to 90% seen once. The specimen comprised peripheral blood, sampled 28 days after the second AZD1222 dose. These receptors were obtained from an adult who received the AZD1222 COVID-19 vaccine.

This chain uses TRBV5-1 with TRBJ1-2; 7 nucleotides align to TRBD1. CDR1 SGHRS and CDR2 YFSETQ come from the germline V gene. This CDR3 contains 13 residues. Unmatched junction bases numbered 1, after V lost 2 bases and J lost 3 bases. The CDR3 reads CASSLGGYYGYTF. CDR3 nucleotide sequence: TGCGCCAGCAGCTTAGGGGGCTACTATGGCTACACCTTC.

The chain joins TRBV7-2 to TRBJ1-4; D unclear. The CDR3 is 14 amino acids. V lost 5 bases, J lost 7 bases, and 14 bases lay in between. Germline lookup yields CDR1 SGHTA and CDR2 FQGNSA. The CDR3 is CASSPQVSGEKLFF. CDR3 nucleotide sequence: TGTGCCAGCAGCCCTCAGGTGTCGGGTGAAAAACTGTTTTTT.

V is TRBV11-2 and J is TRBJ1-4; TRBD1 might be the D (5 bases). Trimming shortened V by 7 bases and J by 5 bases, and 14 bases separated the two germline ends. Germline V lookup: CDR1 SGHAT, CDR2 FQNNGV. CDR3 length equals 14 residues. This chain's CDR3 is CASTPLGLNEKLFF. The CDR3 DNA reads as TGTGCCAGCACCCCCCTGGGGCTGAATGAAAAACTGTTTTTT.

The V call is TRBV24-1, the J call TRBJ2-5, with 8 bases lining up with TRBD2. The junction had 8 bases not matched to a gene; V was cut back by 10 bases and J by 2 bases. The CDR3 is 14 amino acids. CDR1 KGHDR and CDR2 SFDVKD come from the germline V gene. The CDR3 protein is CATEREFLQETQYF. The DNA for the CDR3 is TGTGCCACAGAGCGGGAGTTCCTACAAGAGACCCAGTACTTC.

This clone showed up just a few times. The V and J genes are TRBV4-1 and TRBJ1-6; D gene uncertain. Germline-derived CDR1 and CDR2 are MGHRA and YSYEKL. The germline V and J ends were trimmed by 1 base and 7 bases, with 11 bases remaining between them. This CDR3 is built from 15 residues. For the CDR3, the DNA is TGCGCCAGCAGCCAAGTTAAGGAAGGAAATTCACCCCTCCACTTT. Translated, it gives CASSQVKEGNSPLHF.

This clone was observed a single time. The CDR3 DNA reads TGTGCCAGCAGTAGGACAGCAACAGATACGCAGTATTTT. Amino acids: CASSRTATDTQYF. The chain has TRBV12-3 or TRBV12-4 and TRBJ2-3; a weak D match, TRBD1 (6 bases). V lost 5 bases to trimming and J lost 3 bases, with 9 bases between them. The CDR3 extends over 13 amino acids.

V usage is TRBV2 and J usage is TRBJ1-5; D remains unclear. V shed 6 bases and J shed 7 bases, with 10 bases lying between them. This CDR3 contains 12 residues. Looked up from germline, CDR1 is SNHLY and CDR2 is FYNNEI. The CDR3: CASSRGVQPQHF. The CDR3 nucleotides are TGTGCCAGCAGCCGGGGAGTGCAGCCCCAGCATTTT. The full variable domain, with the rest looked up from reference TRBV2 and TRBJ1-5, is EPEVTQTPSHQVTQMGQEVILRCVPISNHLYFYWYRQILGQKVEFLVSFYNNEISEKSEIFDDQFSVERPDGSNFTLKIRSTKLEDSAMYFCASSRGVQPQHFGDGTRLSIL.

The chain recombines TRBV3-1 (or the pseudogene TRBV3-2) with TRBJ2-2; D gene ambiguous. CDR3 length: 12 residues. Germline V CDR1 and CDR2: LGHDT, YNNKEL (reference sequence). Trimming took off 2 bases at V and 2 bases at J, with 0 bases between the two ends. The DNA of the CDR3 is TGTGCCAGCAGCCAAAACACCGGGGAGCTGTTTTTT. Encoded protein: CASSQNTGELFF.

This clone was recorded a few times. The chain employs TRBV11-1 and TRBJ2-7; TRBD1 matches 9 bases. This CDR3 is built from 14 residues. Trimming took 5 bases from V and 0 from J; bases not matched to a gene: 2. Germline lookup yields CDR1 SGHAT and CDR2 FQDESV (reference sequence). The CDR3 loop is CASSLDRGSYEQYF. In DNA, the CDR3 is TGTGCCAGCAGCCTGGACAGGGGCTCCTACGAGCAGTACTTC.

The J gene is TRBJ2-1, the V gene TRBV19; 8 bases align to TRBD2. The length of the CDR3 is 12 residues. Looked up from germline, CDR1 is LNHDA and CDR2 is SQIVND (reference sequence). The V and J ends lost 3 bases and 8 bases, in that order; junction bases with no gene match: 0. CDR3 sequence: CASSMRGDEQFF. The CDR3 DNA is TGTGCCAGTAGTATGCGGGGGGATGAGCAGTTCTTC.

V usage is TRBV3-1 (or the pseudogene TRBV3-2) and J usage is TRBJ2-7; TRBD2 matches at 8 bases. This CDR3 spans 16 amino acids. V trimming: 3 bases; J trimming: 7 bases; junction bases outside the gene matches: 14. Germline values: CDR1 LGHDT, CDR2 YNNKEL (reference sequence). CDR3 coding DNA: TGTGCCAGCAGCCAGTCCGGGGGGGCGGGAGGCGGTGAGCAGTACTTC. Protein: CASSQSGGAGGGEQYF.

This clone occurred once. The chain recombines TRBV5-6 with TRBJ2-3; TRBD2 matches 11 bases. Germline loops: CDR1 SGHDT, CDR2 YYEEEE. This CDR3 region has 16 residues. Germline trimming cut 1 base from V and 5 bases from J; bases unmatched to any gene: 6. CDR3 region: CASSLLLAGERDTQYF. The CDR3 nucleotides are TGTGCCAGCAGCTTGTTACTAGCGGGAGAACGAGATACGCAGTATTTT.

The chain recombines TRBV7-9 with TRBJ1-1; D ambiguous. Trimming took 5 bases from V and 0 from J, leaving 7 bases between them. Germline lookup yields CDR1 SEHNR and CDR2 FQNEAQ (reference sequence). The CDR3 totals 13 residues. In nucleotides, the CDR3 is TGTGCCAGCAGCCAGCAGGTGAACACTGAAGCTTTCTTT. It encodes CASSQQVNTEAFF.

This clone is a singleton in its sample. This chain links TRBV2 with TRBJ1-5; 7 bases match TRBD1. Germline V gene sequence: CDR1 SNHLY, CDR2 FYNNEI. This CDR3 is 15 amino acids long. With V trimmed by 7 bases and J by 2 bases, 8 bases remained unmatched. CDR3 DNA sequence: TGTGCCAGCACCGCCCTCGGACAGGGCAATCAGCCCCAGCATTTT. Protein product: CASTALGQGNQPQHF.

V and J are TRBV28 and TRBJ2-5; 7 bases fit TRBD1. Per germline, CDR1 MDHEN and CDR2 SYDVKM. This CDR3 comprises 14 residues. The V and J ends lost 3 bases and 5 bases, in that order; junction bases with no gene match: 6. This CDR3 is CASSFGQEVETQYF. Written as DNA, the CDR3 is TGTGCCAGCAGTTTCGGACAGGAAGTCGAGACCCAGTACTTC.

This clone has only one observation. The chain employs TRBV19 and TRBJ2-7; the D gene is possibly TRBD2 (5 bases). Between the trimmed V and J ends, which lost 2 bases and 5 bases, there was a span of 13 bases. Germline V gene sequence: CDR1 LNHDA, CDR2 SQIVND (reference sequence). The CDR3 sequence is 14 residues long. CDR3 in DNA: TGTGCCAGTAGTATACGGGGTTCGAGTGACGAGCAGTACTTC. This translates into CASSIRGSSDEQYF.

CDR3: CASSRGTGPYEQYF. Here the CDR3 DNA reads TGTGCCAGTAGTAGGGGGACGGGACCGTACGAGCAGTACTTC. This chain connects TRBV19 to TRBJ2-7, with D perhaps being TRBD1 or TRBD2 (5 bases each). V was trimmed by 4 bases and J by 4 bases, leaving 14 bases between them. The germline gives CDR1 LNHDA, CDR2 SQIVND (reference sequence). CDR3 size: 14 residues. The complete variable domain, with remaining parts taken from reference TRBV19 and TRBJ2-7, reads DGGITQSPKYLFRKEGQNVTLSCEQNLNHDAMYWYRQDPGQGLRLIYYSQIVNDFQKGDIAEGYSVSREKKESFPLTVTSAQKNPTAFYLCASSRGTGPYEQYFGPGTRLTVT.

This chain joins TRBV5-1 and TRBJ1-3; 10 bases align to TRBD1. After removal of 5 bases from V and 0 bases from J, the junction contained 8 bases not matched to a gene. Germline V gene sequence: CDR1 SGHRS, CDR2 YFSETQ. CDR3 size: 17 residues. CDR3 protein: CASRTTGGEVSGNTIYF. The CDR3 region has the DNA TGCGCCAGCAGAACGACAGGGGGCGAAGTCTCTGGAAACACCATATATTTT.

The chain joins TRBV7-2 to TRBJ2-7, with D unclear. CDR3 length equals 11 residues. Trimming removed 11 bases from V and 1 base from J, with 9 bases in between. Germline CDR1 and CDR2: SGHTA and FQGNSA. The CDR3 sequence is CASSWSYEQYF. DNA of the CDR3: TGTGCCTCCAGTTGGTCCTACGAGCAGTACTTC.

This chain connects TRBV24-1 to TRBJ1-5, with no clear D. CDR3 length: 12 amino acids. With 1 base removed from V and 6 bases from J, the gap between germline ends came to 3 bases. Germline CDR1 reads KGHDR; CDR2 reads SFDVKD. CDR3 coding DNA: TGTGCCACCAGTGATTTAGGTCAGCCCCAGCATTTT. Translated: CATSDLGQPQHF.

The chain combines TRBV28 with TRBJ2-7, with 9 bases that match TRBD1. Germline CDR1 is MDHEN and CDR2 is SYDVKM. The trim removed 2 bases at V and 0 bases at J, leaving 5 bases unmatched. The CDR3 is made up of 16 amino acids. CDR3 protein: CASSLGGQGSSYEQYF. CDR3 in DNA: TGTGCCAGCAGTTTAGGGGGACAGGGTAGCTCCTACGAGCAGTACTTC.

CDR3 sequence reads: CATSDFYEQYF. CDR3 DNA sequence: TGTGCCACCAGTGATTTTTACGAGCAGTACTTC. The chain recombines TRBV24-1 with TRBJ2-7; D is undetermined. The V end lost 1 base, the J end lost 4 bases, and 1 base lay between the germline ends. CDR1 is KGHDR, CDR2 SFDVKD, per germline. The CDR3 totals 11 residues.

The rearrangement uses TRBV14 and TRBJ2-5, with unresolved D. Trimming pared 3 bases from V and 4 bases from J, leaving 15 bases between. Germline V gene sequence: CDR1 SGHDN, CDR2 FVKESK. This CDR3 has 15 residues. The CDR3 loop is CASSQVTGRPETQYF. The CDR3 coding sequence is TGTGCCAGCAGCCAGGTAACCGGGCGCCCAGAGACCCAGTACTTC.

The chain is built from TRBV19 and TRBJ2-1; D may be TRBD1 or TRBD2 (5 bases each). Looked up from germline, CDR1 is LNHDA and CDR2 is SQIVND (reference sequence). The CDR3 spans 16 residues. V lost 5 bases to trimming and J lost 0 bases, with 14 bases between them. The CDR3 bases are TGTGCCAGTAGTGCCTCTCGGGGCGGCTCCTACAATGAGCAGTTCTTC. Translated, it gives CASSASRGGSYNEQFF.

Only one count was recorded for this clone. The V and J genes are TRBV6-5 and TRBJ1-2, with TRBD1 matching 10 bases. The CDR3 loop spans 15 amino acids. The trim removed 5 bases at V and 9 bases at J, leaving 12 bases unmatched. The germline V gene has CDR1 MNHEY and CDR2 SVGAGI. In DNA, the CDR3 is TGTGCCAGCAGTCGCCGACAGGGGGCGTTTAATCGCTACACCTTC. It codes for CASSRRQGAFNRYTF.

This chain connects TRBV29-1 to TRBJ1-2, with 8 positions matching TRBD1. Unmatched junction bases numbered 6, after V lost 8 bases and J lost 1 base. The CDR3 contains 13 residues. Germline-derived CDR1 and CDR2 are SQVTM and ANQGSEA. DNA for the CDR3: TGCAGCATCGGACAGGGTGGTAACTATGGCTACACCTTC. Its translation is CSIGQGGNYGYTF.

The V call is TRBV6-2 or TRBV6-3, the J call TRBJ1-5; the D is unclear. The V end lost 5 bases, the J end lost 2 bases, and 16 bases lay between the germline ends. The CDR3 loop spans 16 amino acids. Germline V gives CDR1 MNHEY, CDR2 SVGEGT. CDR3 nucleotides: TGTGCCAGCAGTCACACTTTCAGCGGGGGCAATCAGCCCCAGCATTTT. Translation gives CASSHTFSGGNQPQHF.

This clone was seen a handful of times. The rearrangement links TRBV21-1 to TRBJ1-3; the table's TRBD1 call for D was not verified on the DNA. TRBV21-1 is given as a pseudogene. CDR3 length: 19 amino acids. The CDR3 DNA follows: TGTGCCAGCAGCGCGAGCCTCCCAGGATTCAGGGCGTTGGGAAACACCATATATTTT. This sequence encodes CASSASLPGFRALGNTIYF.